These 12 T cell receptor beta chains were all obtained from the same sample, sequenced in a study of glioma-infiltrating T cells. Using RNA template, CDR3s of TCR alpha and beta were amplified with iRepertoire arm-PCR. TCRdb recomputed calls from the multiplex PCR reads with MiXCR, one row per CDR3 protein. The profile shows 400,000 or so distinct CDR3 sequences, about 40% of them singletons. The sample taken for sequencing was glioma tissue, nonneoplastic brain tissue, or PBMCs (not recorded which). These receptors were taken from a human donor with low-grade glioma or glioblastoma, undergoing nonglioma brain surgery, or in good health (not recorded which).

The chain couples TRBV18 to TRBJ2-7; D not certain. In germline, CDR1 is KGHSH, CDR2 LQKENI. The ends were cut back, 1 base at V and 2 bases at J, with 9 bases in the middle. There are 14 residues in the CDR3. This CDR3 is CASSPQGSTYEQYF. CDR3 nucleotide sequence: TGTGCCAGCTCACCACAGGGTTCAACCTACGAGCAGTACTTC.

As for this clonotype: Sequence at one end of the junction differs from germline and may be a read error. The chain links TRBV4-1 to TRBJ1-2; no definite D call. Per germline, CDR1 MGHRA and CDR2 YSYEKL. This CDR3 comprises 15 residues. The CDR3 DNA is TGCGCCGGCAGCCAAGATCCCAGTCTGGATCATGGCTACACCTTC. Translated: CAGSQDPSLDHGYTF.

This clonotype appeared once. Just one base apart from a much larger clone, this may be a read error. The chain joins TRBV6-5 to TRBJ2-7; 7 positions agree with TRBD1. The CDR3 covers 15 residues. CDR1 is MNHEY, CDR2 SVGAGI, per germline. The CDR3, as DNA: TGTACCAGCAGTTTAAACGGGGACAGCTCCTACGAGCAGTACTTC. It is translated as CTSSLNGDSSYEQYF.

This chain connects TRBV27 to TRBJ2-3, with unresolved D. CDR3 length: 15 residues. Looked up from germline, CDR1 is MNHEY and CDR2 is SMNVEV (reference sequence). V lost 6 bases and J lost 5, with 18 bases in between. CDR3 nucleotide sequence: TGTGCCAGCAGCGCATCGGTCTTAGAAGGAGATACGCAGTATTTT. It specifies CASSASVLEGDTQYF.

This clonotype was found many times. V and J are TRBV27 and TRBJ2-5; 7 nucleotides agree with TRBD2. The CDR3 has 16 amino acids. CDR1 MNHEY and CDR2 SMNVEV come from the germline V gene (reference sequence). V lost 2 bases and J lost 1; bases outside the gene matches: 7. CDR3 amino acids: CASSLEASGAQETQYF. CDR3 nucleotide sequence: TGTGCCAGCAGTTTAGAGGCTAGCGGAGCCCAAGAGACCCAGTACTTC.

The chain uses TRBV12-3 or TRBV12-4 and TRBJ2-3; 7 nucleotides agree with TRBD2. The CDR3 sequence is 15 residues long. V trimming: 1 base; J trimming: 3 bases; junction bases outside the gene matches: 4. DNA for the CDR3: TGTGCCAGCAGTTTAGTTGGCGGGAGAACAGATACGCAGTATTTT. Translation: CASSLVGGRTDTQYF.

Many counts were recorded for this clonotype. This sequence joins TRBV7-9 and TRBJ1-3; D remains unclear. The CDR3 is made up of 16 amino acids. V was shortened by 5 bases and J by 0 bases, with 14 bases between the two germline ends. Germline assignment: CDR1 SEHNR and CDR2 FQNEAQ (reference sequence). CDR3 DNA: TGTGCCAGCAGCCCCTGGGTCTCAGCCTCTGGAAACACCATATATTTT. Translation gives CASSPWVSASGNTIYF. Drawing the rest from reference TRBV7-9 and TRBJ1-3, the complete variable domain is DTGVSQNPRHKITKRGQNVTFRCDPISEHNRLYWYRQTLGQGPEFLTYFQNEAQLEKSRLLSDRFSAERPKGSFSTLEIQRTEQGDSAMYLCASSPWVSASGNTIYFGEGSWLTVV.

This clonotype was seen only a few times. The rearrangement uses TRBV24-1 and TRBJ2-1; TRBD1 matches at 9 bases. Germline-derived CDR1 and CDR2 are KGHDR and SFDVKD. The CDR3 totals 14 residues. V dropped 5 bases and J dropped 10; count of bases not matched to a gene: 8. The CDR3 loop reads CATSARDRVGEQFF. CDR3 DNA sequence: TGTGCCACCAGTGCACGGGACAGGGTTGGGGAGCAGTTCTTC.

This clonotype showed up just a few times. The CDR3 DNA reads as TGTGCCAGCAGTGAATTGGACATGAACACTGAAGCTTTCTTT. Residues: CASSELDMNTEAFF. The chain joins TRBV2 to TRBJ1-1; possibly TRBD1 for D (5 bases). V shed 2 bases and J shed 0 bases, with 7 bases lying between them. Germline-derived CDR1 and CDR2 are SNHLY and FYNNEI. This CDR3 comprises 14 residues.

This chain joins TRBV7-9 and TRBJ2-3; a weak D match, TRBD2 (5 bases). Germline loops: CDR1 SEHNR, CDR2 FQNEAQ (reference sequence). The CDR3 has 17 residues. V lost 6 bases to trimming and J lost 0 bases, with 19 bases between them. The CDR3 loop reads CASRIRQAESSTDTQYF. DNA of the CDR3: TGTGCCAGCAGGATTAGACAAGCGGAGTCTAGCACAGATACGCAGTATTTT.

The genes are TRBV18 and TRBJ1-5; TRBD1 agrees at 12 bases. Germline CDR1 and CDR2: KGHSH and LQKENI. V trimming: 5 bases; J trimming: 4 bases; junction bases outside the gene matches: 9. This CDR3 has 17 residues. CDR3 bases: TGTGCCAGCTCATCCGGGACAGGGGGCGTGGGGAATCAGCCCCAGCATTTT. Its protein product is CASSSGTGGVGNQPQHF.

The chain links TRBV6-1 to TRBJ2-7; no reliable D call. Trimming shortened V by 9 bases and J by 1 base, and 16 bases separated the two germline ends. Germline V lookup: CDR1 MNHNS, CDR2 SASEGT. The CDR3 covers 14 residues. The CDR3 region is CASSTFPKSYEQYF. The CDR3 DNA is TGTGCCAGTAGTACGTTTCCCAAGTCCTACGAGCAGTACTTC.